These 13 T cell receptor beta chains originate from one sample sequenced in a study of memory CD4+ T cells and cytomegalovirus serostatus. The sort gate was single viable CD3+CD4+CD8-CD45RO+ cells for memory CD4+ T cells. Generated by immunoSEQ multiplex PCR, the TCRdb table keeps only in-frame clones and is missing some. This table has around 40,000 clones, roughly 78% appearing once. What was sequenced was memory CD4+ T cells from blood. The receptor source for this set is an adult in good health and CMV-seronegative.

V usage is TRBV6-5 and J usage is TRBJ2-7, with D perhaps TRBD1 or TRBD2 (5 bases each). This CDR3 region has 13 residues. CDR1 and CDR2 from the germline V gene are MNHEY and SVGAGI. The V end lost 6 bases, the J end lost 2 bases, and 11 bases lay between the germline ends. CDR3 loop: CASRGTDPYEQYF. For the CDR3, the DNA is TGTGCCAGCAGGGGGACGGACCCCTACGAGCAGTACTTC.

The chain has TRBV5-6 and TRBJ1-1; D might be TRBD1 (5 bases). This CDR3 spans 15 amino acids. Trimming pared 0 bases from V and 2 bases from J, leaving 11 bases between. Germline V gene data show CDR1 as SGHDT and CDR2 as YYEEEE. In DNA form, the CDR3 reads TGTGCCAGCAGCTTGGCTTGGGGGACTAACACTGAAGCTTTCTTT. It specifies CASSLAWGTNTEAFF.

V is TRBV19 and J is TRBJ2-6; the match to TRBD1 covers 7 bases. CDR1 and CDR2 from the germline V gene are LNHDA and SQIVND (reference sequence). CDR3 length equals 18 residues. V lost 5 bases to trimming and J lost 0 bases; unmatched junction nucleotides: 10. In DNA form, the CDR3 reads TGTGCCAGTAGTGGCCTAAGACAGGGCAACTCTGGGGCCAACGTCCTGACTTTC. It yields the protein CASSGLRQGNSGANVLTF.

This chain's CDR3 is CASERDSTNTGELFF. The CDR3 nucleotides read TGTGCCAGCGAACGGGACTCCACGAACACCGGGGAGCTGTTTTTT. This sequence joins TRBV19 and TRBJ2-2; weak D call: TRBD2 (6 bases). The germline V gene has CDR1 LNHDA and CDR2 SQIVND (reference sequence). The CDR3 consists of 15 residues. Trimming stripped 9 bases from V and 0 bases from J, with 14 bases between. The full variable domain, in which reference TRBV19 and TRBJ2-2 provide the parts outside the CDR3, is DGGITQSPKYLFRKEGQNVTLSCEQNLNHDAMYWYRQDPGQGLRLIYYSQIVNDFQKGDIAEGYSVSREKKESFPLTVTSAQKNPTAFYLCASERDSTNTGELFFGEGSRLTVL.

The CDR3 region has the DNA TGTGCCATCGGGGGTGATGAGCAGTTCTTC. It codes for CAIGGDEQFF. The J gene is TRBJ2-1, the V gene TRBV10-3; D may be TRBD1 or TRBD2 (5 bases each). The CDR3 runs 10 residues. The V gene lost 8 bases and the J gene lost 8 bases, with 7 bases spanning the gap. CDR1 ENHRY and CDR2 SYGVKD come from the germline V gene.

The gene calls are TRBV11-1 and TRBJ1-2; the match to TRBD1 covers 10 bases. CDR1 SGHAT and CDR2 FQDESV come from the germline V gene (reference sequence). The CDR3 is 16 amino acids. Trimming removed 4 bases from V and 9 bases from J; junction bases left unmatched: 14. CDR3: CASSSGQGVTHGSYTF. Here the CDR3 DNA reads TGTGCCAGCAGCTCCGGACAGGGGGTAACCCATGGGAGCTACACCTTC.

This rearrangement joins TRBV11-2 to TRBJ1-6; TRBD1 is a possible D gene (6 bases). This CDR3 region has 14 residues. V lost 7 bases to trimming and J lost 7 bases, with 14 bases between them. The germline CDR1 and CDR2 sequences are SGHAT and FQNNGV. In nucleotides, the CDR3 is TGTGCCAGCAACCTGGGGGGGCCGAATTCACCCCTCCACTTT. Translation gives CASNLGGPNSPLHF. Full variable domain (outside the CDR3, taken from reference TRBV11-2 and TRBJ1-6): EAGVAQSPRYKIIEKRQSVAFWCNPISGHATLYWYQQILGQGPKLLIQFQNNGVVDDSQLPKDRFSAERLKGVDSTLKIQPAKLEDSAVYLCASNLGGPNSPLHFGNGTRLTVT.

The chain has TRBV6-6 and TRBJ1-2; 9 bases align to TRBD1. Germline-derived CDR1 and CDR2 are MNHNY and SVGAGI (reference sequence). Trimming at V came to 6 bases and at J to 7 bases, leaving 15 bases not matched to a gene. This CDR3 is built from 16 residues. CDR3 nucleotide sequence: TGTGCCAGCAGCCGAAATCCGGGACAGGGATTTGGTGGCTACACCTTC. Translation: CASSRNPGQGFGGYTF.

This clone occurred once. The CDR3 nucleotides are TGTGCCAGCACACCGTATAATTCACCCCTCCACTTT. It codes for CASTPYNSPLHF. The V and J genes are TRBV6-6 and TRBJ1-6; D remains unclear. Trimming shortened V by 7 bases and J by 4 bases, and 5 bases separated the two germline ends. This CDR3 is 12 amino acids long. CDR1 and CDR2 from the germline V gene are MNHNY and SVGAGI (reference sequence).

The chain carries TRBV30 and TRBJ1-2, with D maybe TRBD1 (5 bases). Germline values: CDR1 GTSNPN, CDR2 SVGIG (reference sequence). The CDR3 loop spans 13 amino acids. V dropped 4 bases and J dropped 4 bases, with 13 bases sitting between them. The CDR3 loop is CAWNLRGTYGYTF. The CDR3 coding sequence is TGTGCCTGGAACCTCCGGGGGACCTATGGCTACACCTTC.

V and J are TRBV12-5 and TRBJ1-5, with 8 bases fitting TRBD1. This CDR3 contains 14 residues. Germline CDR1 is LGHNT and CDR2 is FRNRAP. V shed 3 bases and J 6 bases; nucleotides not matched to a gene: 4. The CDR3 DNA sequence: TGTGCTAGTGGTTTAGGACAGGGACGTCAGCCCCAGCATTTT. Translated: CASGLGQGRQPQHF.

The chain is built from TRBV30 and TRBJ1-5, with D unclear. Germline-derived CDR1 and CDR2 are GTSNPN and SVGIG (reference sequence). The CDR3 length is 12 residues. The V end was cut by 2 bases, the J end by 0 bases, with 2 bases between. Here the CDR3 reads CAWSNSNQPQHF. The CDR3, as DNA: TGTGCCTGGAGTAATAGCAATCAGCCCCAGCATTTT. The full variable domain, its missing parts supplied by reference TRBV30 and TRBJ1-5, is SQTIHQWPATLVQPVGSPLSLECTVEGTSNPNLYWYRQAAGRGLQLLFYSVGIGQISSEVPQNLSASRPQDRQFILSSKKLLLSDSGFYLCAWSNSNQPQHFGDGTRLSIL.

The chain joins TRBV6-9 to TRBJ2-7, with 7 bases matching TRBD2. Germline CDR1 is MNHGY and CDR2 is SVAAGI. The CDR3 consists of 15 residues. Losses at the gene ends were 3 bases for V and 0 bases for J; bases not matched to a gene: 5. The CDR3, as DNA: TGTGCCAGCAGTTACGAGCGGGACCTCTCCTACGAGCAGTACTTC. It codes for CASSYERDLSYEQYF.